The 32 T cell receptor beta chains given below trace back to one sample, sequenced in a study of regulatory T cells in long-lasting Graves disease. Described time point: newly diagnosed GD, antithyroid drugs for less than 3 months. Extracted PBMC RNA gave rise to the TCR library. Relying on iRepertoire HTBI primers and Arm-PCR of CDR3 regions, the team built TCR beta libraries. MiXCR, applied by TCRdb to the multiplex PCR reads, yields one record per CDR3 protein. Of 300,000 to 400,000 distinct CDR3 sequences listed, 15% to 19% were seen once; the top ten hold 20% to 25%. The sample consisted of peripheral blood mononuclear cells (PBMCs), taken at new diagnosis, from a patient treated with antithyroid drugs. The source of these receptors is a female donor with Graves disease.

This clonotype has more than one count but fewer than ten. A much larger clone is a single base away; this may be a read error. This chain uses TRBV25-1 with TRBJ1-1; 7 nucleotides agree with TRBD1. V shed 6 bases, J shed 2 bases, and the junction held 6 bases outside the gene matches. The germline gives CDR1 MGHDK, CDR2 SYGVNS. The CDR3 covers 14 residues. CDR3 amino acids: CASSPGTDNTEAFF. The CDR3 DNA is TGTGCCAGCAGCCCCGGGACAGACAACACTGAAGCTTTCTTT. The full variable domain, rest sourced from reference TRBV25-1 and TRBJ1-1, is EADIYQTPRYLVIGTGKKITLECSQTMGHDKMYWYQQDPGMELHLIHYSYGVNSTEKGDLSSESTVSRIRTEHFPLTLESARPSHTSQYLCASSPGTDNTEAFFGQGTRLTVV.

This clonotype has ten or more counts. V and J are TRBV5-1 and TRBJ1-2, with D possibly matching TRBD1 (5 bases). CDR1 and CDR2 (germline): SGHRS, YFSETQ. Trimming removed 0 bases from V and 8 bases from J, with 14 bases in between. The CDR3 length is 14 residues. This chain's CDR3 is CASSLVQGAEGYTF. The CDR3 DNA sequence: TGCGCCAGCAGCTTGGTCCAGGGCGCAGAGGGCTACACCTTC.

With respect to this clonotype: The junction does not match germline at one end; this may be a read error. The chain employs TRBV19 and TRBJ2-7; no clear D. CDR3 size: 13 residues. Germline CDR1 is LNHDA and CDR2 is SQIVND (reference sequence). In nucleotides, the CDR3 is TGTGCCAGTAGTTCGGCTACTTCCTCCGAGCAGTACTTC. Translated, it gives CASSSATSSEQYF.

There are many counts of this clonotype. The chain is built from TRBV27 and TRBJ2-5, with D possibly being TRBD2 (5 bases). V was cut by 2 bases and J by 2 bases, with 9 bases left in between. CDR1 and CDR2 (germline): MNHEY, SMNVEV (reference sequence). This CDR3 region has 14 residues. The CDR3 region has the DNA TGTGCCAGCAGTTTAGATCGGGGACAAGAGACCCAGTACTTC. Residues: CASSLDRGQETQYF.

A word on this clonotype: A far larger clone is one nucleotide away, so this likely arose from a read error. The rearrangement uses TRBV7-3 and TRBJ2-1, with 8 nucleotides matching TRBD2. The CDR3 is 15 amino acids. Germline lookup yields CDR1 SGHTA and CDR2 FQGTGA. CDR3 region: CVSSSPGTRFGEQFF. For the CDR3, the DNA is TGTGTCAGCAGCTCCCCCGGGACTAGATTTGGTGAGCAGTTCTTC.

This chain links TRBV6-2 or TRBV6-3 with TRBJ2-1; TRBD1 matches at 12 bases. The CDR3 covers 17 residues. Trimming cost V 8 bases and J 4 bases; bases outside gene matches: 12. Germline V gene lookup returns CDR1 MNHEY and CDR2 SVGEGT. The CDR3 nucleotides read TGTGCCAGCCGGGACAGGGGGCAACAATACTTTTACAATGAGCAGTTCTTC. Its protein product is CASRDRGQQYFYNEQFF.

This clonotype was counted ten times or more. The rearrangement joins TRBV2 to TRBJ1-4; 7 bases match TRBD1. Germline values: CDR1 SNHLY, CDR2 FYNNEI. Trimming cost V 10 bases and J 0 bases; bases outside gene matches: 11. The CDR3 covers 16 residues. The DNA of the CDR3 is TGTGCCACCACTGGGACAGATTATTCAACTAATGAAAAACTGTTTTTT. It translates to CATTGTDYSTNEKLFF.

The chain joins TRBV6-1 to TRBJ2-5; D remains unclear. Germline V lookup: CDR1 MNHNS, CDR2 SASEGT. V was shortened by 4 bases and J by 3 bases, with 6 bases between the two germline ends. This CDR3 has 12 amino acids. The CDR3 nucleotides are TGTGCCAGCAGTGTGGTAGAAGAGACCCAGTACTTC. It specifies CASSVVEETQYF.

This clonotype was detected only once. The junction departs from the called germline gene at one end, perhaps through a read error. This chain joins TRBV6-1 and TRBJ1-2; D is unresolved. The CDR3 contains 11 residues. Germline V gene data show CDR1 as MNHNS and CDR2 as SASEGT. In nucleotides, the CDR3 is TGTGCCAGCAGCAACCGACCCCCGGTCCTCTTC. Translated, it gives CASSNRPPVLF.

This clonotype showed up many times. The gene calls are TRBV24-1 and TRBJ2-3; the match to TRBD1 covers 9 bases. V was clipped by 3 bases and J by 3 bases; unmatched bases: 3. The germline gives CDR1 KGHDR, CDR2 SFDVKD. The CDR3 sequence is 15 residues long. In DNA form, the CDR3 reads TGTGCCACCAGTGATCGACAGGGGGTTACAGATACGCAGTATTTT. This sequence encodes CATSDRQGVTDTQYF.

This clonotype came up many times. V is TRBV2 and J is TRBJ2-3; the match to TRBD2 covers 9 bases. Germline CDR1 and CDR2: SNHLY and FYNNEI. The CDR3 has 15 amino acids. The trim removed 7 bases at V and 2 bases at J, leaving 7 bases unmatched. As DNA, the CDR3 is TGTGCCAGCAAAAGACTAGCGGCACACACAGATACGCAGTATTTT. It yields the protein CASKRLAAHTDTQYF.

The V gene is TRBV19, the J gene TRBJ1-2; TRBD1 matches 8 bases. The germline V gene encodes CDR1 LNHDA and CDR2 SQIVND (reference sequence). Losses at the gene ends were 1 base for V and 8 bases for J; bases not matched to a gene: 6. This CDR3 is built from 14 residues. The CDR3 DNA reads as TGTGCCAGTAGTATAGGGACGACAGGGGACGGCTACACCTTC. This sequence encodes CASSIGTTGDGYTF. The full variable domain, in which reference TRBV19 and TRBJ1-2 provide the parts outside the CDR3, is DGGITQSPKYLFRKEGQNVTLSCEQNLNHDAMYWYRQDPGQGLRLIYYSQIVNDFQKGDIAEGYSVSREKKESFPLTVTSAQKNPTAFYLCASSIGTTGDGYTFGSGTRLTVV.

The V and J genes are TRBV20-1 and TRBJ2-5; 12 bases are shared with TRBD2. The germline V gene has CDR1 DFQATT and CDR2 SNEGSKA (reference sequence). The J segment lost 4 bases and the V segment lost 5 bases, leaving 23 bases of the junction unmatched. The CDR3 totals 20 residues. Here the CDR3 DNA reads TGCAGTGCTCTATCCCTCCACCTGCGACTAGCGGGAGTTCCCCCAGAGACCCAGTACTTC. As protein: CSALSLHLRLAGVPPETQYF.

This clonotype was counted ten times or more. The rearrangement uses TRBV24-1 and TRBJ2-3; D is undetermined. Germline V lookup: CDR1 KGHDR, CDR2 SFDVKD. The CDR3 length is 14 residues. The germline V and J ends were trimmed by 7 bases and 2 bases, with 12 bases remaining between them. CDR3 protein: CATRDDSFTDTQYF. The CDR3 DNA sequence: TGTGCCACCAGGGACGATTCTTTCACAGATACGCAGTATTTT.

Points on this clonotype: A read error is possible here, since a much larger clone lies one base away. As the CDR3 is not closed by the conserved phenylalanine or tryptophan, this likely results from a read error. This chain links TRBV5-1 with TRBJ2-7; 11 bases are shared with TRBD1. The V gene's germline CDR1 is SGHRS and CDR2 YFSETQ. The junction had 12 bases not matched to a gene; V was cut back by 5 bases and J by 2 bases. The CDR3 sequence is 17 residues long. The CDR3, as DNA: TGCGCCAGCAGAGTAACCGGGACAGGGGGTAACACCTACGAGCAGTACTCC. Translated, it gives CASRVTGTGGNTYEQYS.

This clonotype was detected ten times or more. This rearrangement joins TRBV4-1 to TRBJ1-1; D not resolved. CDR1 is MGHRA, CDR2 YSYEKL, per germline. V gave up 2 bases and J gave up 1 base, with 8 bases separating them. This CDR3 has 14 residues. CDR3 DNA sequence: TGCGCCAGCAGCCAACCGGTCCAGAACACTGAAGCTTTCTTT. Protein product: CASSQPVQNTEAFF.

Many counts were recorded for this clonotype. The gene calls are TRBV24-1 and TRBJ2-7; 15 bases match TRBD2. CDR1 and CDR2 from the germline V gene are KGHDR and SFDVKD. CDR3 size: 18 residues. The V segment lost 3 bases and the J segment 6 bases; nucleotides outside the gene matches: 11. CDR3 DNA: TGTGCCACCAGTGATCGGACTAGCGGGAGGGCCTCGGCGGGCGAGCAGTACTTC. Its translation is CATSDRTSGRASAGEQYF.

Many counts were recorded for this clonotype. This chain joins TRBV27 and TRBJ2-2, with a tentative D call TRBD2 (7 bases). Between the trimmed V and J ends, which lost 6 bases and 3 bases, there was a span of 17 bases. From germline, CDR1 is MNHEY and CDR2 SMNVEV (reference sequence). The length of the CDR3 is 16 residues. CDR3 coding DNA: TGTGCCAGCAGGGCCCTTCAGGGGAGGGACACCGGGGAGCTGTTTTTT. It translates to CASRALQGRDTGELFF.

The sample holds a few counts of this clonotype. V usage is TRBV4-1 and J usage is TRBJ2-2; D is ambiguous. The V gene lost 0 bases and the J gene lost 1 base, with 6 bases spanning the gap. Germline lookup yields CDR1 MGHRA and CDR2 YSYEKL. This CDR3 comprises 15 residues. The CDR3: CASSQDRENTGELFF. The CDR3 bases are TGCGCCAGCAGCCAAGATAGAGAGAACACCGGGGAGCTGTTTTTT.

This clonotype was picked up many times. The rearrangement uses TRBV12-3 or TRBV12-4 and TRBJ1-2; 8 bases line up with TRBD1. The CDR3 length is 12 residues. Trimming took 5 bases from V and 6 from J; bases not matched to a gene: 2. The CDR3 DNA is TGTGCCAGCAGTACAGGGGGTAATGGCTACACCTTC. This sequence encodes CASSTGGNGYTF.

This clonotype has ten or more counts. V is TRBV28 and J is TRBJ1-2; 8 bases fit TRBD1. The V gene's germline CDR1 is MDHEN and CDR2 SYDVKM. CDR3 length equals 12 residues. Trimming at V came to 2 bases and at J to 9 bases, leaving 2 bases not matched to a gene. As DNA, the CDR3 is TGTGCCAGCAGTTTACCAGGGGGCAGCTACACCTTC. It encodes CASSLPGGSYTF.

This clonotype was seen a few times. The V gene is TRBV19, the J gene TRBJ1-5, with 7 positions matching TRBD1. V was clipped by 7 bases and J by 0 bases; unmatched bases: 6. Germline values: CDR1 LNHDA, CDR2 SQIVND (reference sequence). The CDR3 loop spans 15 amino acids. The CDR3 nucleotides read TGTGCCAGTAATCTCAGGGGGAATAGCAATCAGCCCCAGCATTTT. It codes for CASNLRGNSNQPQHF. Full variable domain (remainder filled in from reference TRBV19 and TRBJ1-5): DGGITQSPKYLFRKEGQNVTLSCEQNLNHDAMYWYRQDPGQGLRLIYYSQIVNDFQKGDIAEGYSVSREKKESFPLTVTSAQKNPTAFYLCASNLRGNSNQPQHFGDGTRLSIL.

A few counts support this clonotype. The chain couples TRBV29-1 to TRBJ2-7, with TRBD1 identical over 7 bases. The CDR3 consists of 13 residues. CDR1 SQVTM and CDR2 ANQGSEA come from the germline V gene. J lost 3 bases, V lost 4 bases, and 6 bases had no gene match. CDR3 loop: CSVVWDRDYEQYF. The CDR3 DNA reads TGCAGCGTTGTATGGGACAGAGACTACGAGCAGTACTTC.

This clonotype was detected many times. This chain's CDR3 is CASSSSRGGSTDTQYF. The CDR3 DNA follows: TGTGCCAGCAGCTCTTCTCGGGGGGGGTCCACAGATACGCAGTATTTT. V is TRBV3-1 and J is TRBJ2-3; 8 bases agree with TRBD2. The V and J ends lost 5 bases and 2 bases, in that order; junction bases with no gene match: 9. Germline V gene sequence: CDR1 LGHDT, CDR2 YNNKEL (reference sequence). CDR3 length: 16 amino acids.

This clonotype was recorded many times. The chain uses TRBV20-1 and TRBJ1-4; 7 bases are a match to TRBD1. CDR1 is DFQATT, CDR2 SNEGSKA, per germline (reference sequence). This CDR3 is built from 13 residues. V was pared by 0 bases and J by 8 bases, with 3 bases of the junction left unmatched. The CDR3 reads CSAREQGREKLFF. CDR3 sequence (DNA): TGCAGTGCTAGAGAACAGGGGCGGGAAAAACTGTTTTTT.

This clonotype was recorded at least ten times. J is TRBJ1-4 and V is TRBV2, with D perhaps matching TRBD1 (5 bases). Trimming took 4 bases from V and 5 from J, leaving 20 bases between them. This CDR3 region has 17 residues. In germline, CDR1 is SNHLY, CDR2 FYNNEI. The CDR3 region has the DNA TGTGCCAGCAGTGGACTCCGGGACCTTAGAGCGAATGAAAAACTGTTTTTT. Its protein product is CASSGLRDLRANEKLFF.

This clonotype was seen just once. One junction end disagrees with the germline gene, perhaps due to a read error. The V gene is TRBV27, the J gene TRBJ2-7; maybe TRBD1 (5 bases). Germline CDR1 MNHEY, CDR2 SMNVEV (reference sequence). This CDR3 is 18 amino acids long. The DNA of the CDR3 is TGTGCCAGCAGCCCAAACCACCCCCAGTCGACAGTCTTCTACGGGCAGTACTTC. Translation gives CASSPNHPQSTVFYGQYF.

This clonotype was detected ten times or more. CDR3 in amino acids: CASSLSSGLAGAADTQYF. CDR3 coding DNA: TGTGCCAGCAGTTTATCGAGCGGGCTAGCGGGAGCCGCAGATACGCAGTATTTT. The rearrangement links TRBV27 to TRBJ2-3; 10 positions agree with TRBD2. CDR1 is MNHEY, CDR2 SMNVEV, per germline (reference sequence). V lost 0 bases to trimming and J lost 4 bases; unmatched junction nucleotides: 10. CDR3 length: 18 residues.

Many counts were recorded for this clonotype. This chain joins TRBV12-3 or TRBV12-4 and TRBJ1-5, with 9 bases identical to TRBD1. This CDR3 is built from 15 residues. Losses at the gene ends were 2 bases for V and 6 bases for J; bases not matched to a gene: 5. The CDR3, as DNA: TGTGCCAGCAGTTTATCCGGACAGGGGAGTCAGCCCCAGCATTTT. It is translated as CASSLSGQGSQPQHF.

The V gene is TRBV24-1, the J gene TRBJ2-7, with D perhaps given as TRBD1 or TRBD2 (5 bases each). The germline gives CDR1 KGHDR, CDR2 SFDVKD. Trimming took 4 bases from V and 5 from J, leaving 20 bases between them. The CDR3 covers 16 residues. The CDR3 loop is CATSDPRDGKGNEQYF. CDR3 DNA: TGTGCCACCAGTGACCCCCGGGACGGCAAAGGAAACGAGCAGTACTTC.

This clonotype was seen many times. The gene calls are TRBV30 and TRBJ1-4, with D perhaps matching TRBD1 (5 bases). CDR1 is GTSNPN, CDR2 SVGIG, per germline (reference sequence). Trimming stripped 5 bases from V and 3 bases from J, with 13 bases between. This CDR3 is built from 14 residues. CDR3 in DNA: TGTGCCTGGGACCGGGACGCCGCTAATGAAAAACTGTTTTTT. It is translated as CAWDRDAANEKLFF.

This clonotype was observed at least ten times. CDR3 in DNA: TGTGCCAGCAGTCACGCAGGGACTAGCGGGAGGCGCGAGCAGTACTTC. Its protein product is CASSHAGTSGRREQYF. The chain couples TRBV28 to TRBJ2-7, with 15 bases matching TRBD2. The CDR3 has 16 amino acids. Germline assignment: CDR1 MDHEN and CDR2 SYDVKM. The V segment lost 5 bases and the J segment 6 bases; nucleotides outside the gene matches: 8. The full variable domain, with the rest looked up from reference TRBV28 and TRBJ2-7, is DVKVTQSSRYLVKRTGEKVFLECVQDMDHENMFWYRQDPGLGLRLIYFSYDVKMKEKGDIPEGYSVSREKKERFSLILESASTNQTSMYLCASSHAGTSGRREQYFGPGTRLTVT.